This is a list of T cell receptor beta chains from one sample in a study of shared clonotypes between healthy human individuals. Assay: immunoSEQ multiplex PCR; the TCRdb copy retains only in-frame clones and omits some. The table includes 1.5 million to 2.5 million clones, roughly 94% detected once. The source material was naive CD8+ T cells sorted from blood. The receptors originated from a man aged 18 to 30 in good health. Each CDR3 is given with its conserved first and last residue. A D gene is named only where the DNA matches it firmly. Some rows have no size entry. The others give once, few or many, or a class for an expanded clone.

size | D | J | V | DNA | CDR3
- | TRBD1 | TRBJ1-2 | TRBV5-1 | TGCGCCAGCAGCTTAGACAGGGGCGGCTACACCTTC | CASSLDRGGYTF
- | - | TRBJ1-2 | TRBV6-6 | TGTGCCAGCAGTTACTCGTCCGGGGAGGTCTCCTATGGCTACACCTTC | CASSYSSGEVSYGYTF
- | - | TRBJ1-1 | TRBV19 | TGTGCCAGTAGTGGGTCGGGAGGGGAACACACTGAAGCTTTCTTT | CASSGSGGEHTEAFF
once | - | TRBJ1-1 | TRBV6-5 | TGTGCCAGCAGTTACTCGATGGGGAACACTGAAGCTTTCTTT | CASSYSMGNTEAFF
once | - | TRBJ2-1 | TRBV7-3 | TGTGCCAGCAGCTTGGGGATGAGCTCCTACAATGAGCAGTTCTTC | CASSLGMSSYNEQFF
- | - | TRBJ2-7 | TRBV20-1 | TGCAGTGCCGGGTGGGACTACGAGCAGTACTTC | CSAGWDYEQYF
- | - | TRBJ1-1 | TRBV4-1 | TGCGCCAGCAGCCAAGAGAGACCGTCGGATTTAACCCGGCGGACTGAAGCTTTCTTT | CASSQERPSDLTRRTEAFF
- | - | TRBJ2-1 | TRBV4-3 | TGCGCCAGCAGCCACGGGCGGGAAGGTTTCAATGAGCAGTTCTTC | CASSHGREGFNEQFF
- | TRBD1 | TRBJ2-7 | TRBV6-1 | TGTGCCAGCAGTGAATACCATATTGGACAGGGGTTCTACGAGCAGTACTTC | CASSEYHIGQGFYEQYF
- | TRBD1 | TRBJ1-1 | TRBV7-9 | TGTGCCAGCAGCTTAGGGTGGGGGACAGGGGCTCTGAACACTGAAGCTTTCTTT | CASSLGWGTGALNTEAFF
- | - | TRBJ1-5 | TRBV4-3 | TGCGCCAGCAGCCAAGATCTATCGGGTGGGGACTGGGGCAATCAGCCCCAGCATTTT | CASSQDLSGGDWGNQPQHF
- | - | TRBJ2-5 | TRBV4-1 | TGCGCCAGCAGCCCGGCCACCCAAGAGACCCAGTACTTC | CASSPATQETQYF
- | TRBD2 | TRBJ2-7 | TRBV4-3 | TGCGCCAGCAGCCAAGACGCGGGAGGGCCCTACGAGCAGTACTTC | CASSQDAGGPYEQYF
- | - | TRBJ2-7 | TRBV29-1 | TGCAGCGCTGTGGGGGGAGAGTTTGGGTACGAGCAGTACTTC | CSAVGGEFGYEQYF
few | - | TRBJ1-1 | TRBV7-9 | TGTGCCAGCAGCTTAGTGAACACTGAAGCTTTCTTT | CASSLVNTEAFF
- | TRBD1 | TRBJ2-7 | TRBV4-1 | TGCGCCAGCAGCCAAGATGTGCGGGACAGGTACTACGAGCAGTACTTC | CASSQDVRDRYYEQYF
- | - | TRBJ2-2 | TRBV2 | TGTGCCAGCAGCGACTTACAGGGACGGCTGAACACCGGGGAGCTGTTTTTT | CASSDLQGRLNTGELFF
- | - | TRBJ1-3 | TRBV4-1 | TGCGCCAGCAGCCAGGGACCTCAGGGGCACTCTGGAAACACCATATATTTT | CASSQGPQGHSGNTIYF
- | TRBD1 | TRBJ2-7 | TRBV4-1 | TGCGCCAGCAGCCGGGACGGACAGGGGGACTACGAGCAGTACTTC | CASSRDGQGDYEQYF
- | - | TRBJ2-7 | TRBV7-9 | TGTGCCAGCAGCTCTCTAGGCAACATCTACGAGCAGTACTTC | CASSSLGNIYEQYF
- | - | TRBJ2-7 | TRBV4-3 | TGCGCCAGCAGCCAAGATCTCCCGGACTTGGGCGAGCAGTACTTC | CASSQDLPDLGEQYF
- | TRBD2 | TRBJ2-1 | TRBV30 | TGTGCCTGGAGTGTTCTAGCGGCTCCTTACAATGAGCAGTTCTTC | CAWSVLAAPYNEQFF
- | - | TRBJ2-3 | TRBV7-2 | TGTGCCAGCAGCTTTCGTTCCAGAGGGATTCCCACAGATACGCAGTATTTT | CASSFRSRGIPTDTQYF
- | - | TRBJ2-2 | TRBV27 | TGTGCCACCTCCGGGGGGCTTGCATTGACCGGGGAGCTGTTTTTT | CATSGGLALTGELFF
- | - | TRBJ2-1 | TRBV9 | TGTGCCAGCAGCGTAAATCGGGGTAACAATGAGCAGTTCTTC | CASSVNRGNNEQFF
- | - | TRBJ2-3 | TRBV5-1 | TGCGCCAGCAGCTTGGGAGAGGGGGGCGTAACAGATACGCAGTATTTT | CASSLGEGGVTDTQYF
- | - | TRBJ1-4 | TRBV28 | TGTGCCAGCAGTTTGGCGGCGAAGGAAACTAATGAAAAACTGTTTTTT | CASSLAAKETNEKLFF
- | - | TRBJ1-1 | TRBV6-1 | TGTGCCAGCACCGGGGGACTCTCGAACACTGAAGCTTTCTTT | CASTGGLSNTEAFF
- | - | TRBJ2-7 | TRBV2 | TGTGCCGCCCTTTCGGGGGACGGAATGTACGAGCAGTACTTC | CAALSGDGMYEQYF
once | TRBD2 | TRBJ2-7 | TRBV19 | TGTGCCAGTAGTAGGCTGCCCGCTAGCGGGGGACACGAGCAGTACTTC | CASSRLPASGGHEQYF
- | - | TRBJ1-6 | TRBV27 | TGTGCCAGCAGTCAGGACTATAATTCACCCCTCCACTTT | CASSQDYNSPLHF
few | TRBD1 | TRBJ2-7 | TRBV9 | TGTGCCAGCAGCGTAGGGACAGGGAGCTCCTACGAGCAGTACTTC | CASSVGTGSSYEQYF
- | TRBD1 | TRBJ1-1 | TRBV10-1 | TGCGCCAGCAGCGGACAGGGACACACTGAAGCTTTCTTT | CASSGQGHTEAFF
- | - | TRBJ2-2 | TRBV9 | TGTGCCAGCAGCGTCTACAGGGTCACCGGGGAGCTGTTTTTT | CASSVYRVTGELFF
- | TRBD2 | TRBJ2-7 | TRBV4-3 | TGCGCCAGCAGCCAAACTCGGACTAGCGGGAGGGCCCACTACGAGCAGTACTTC | CASSQTRTSGRAHYEQYF
- | - | TRBJ1-5 | TRBV27 | TGTGCCAGCAGTCTCGTCGGCTATAGCAATCAGCCCCAGCATTTT | CASSLVGYSNQPQHF
- | - | TRBJ1-2 | TRBV6-1 | TGTGCCAGCACCCTTGAGGGGATTAACTATGGCTACACCTTC | CASTLEGINYGYTF
- | - | TRBJ1-5 | TRBV5-1 | TGCGCCAGCAGCTTGTCAGGACAGACCGAACAGCCCCAGCATTTT | CASSLSGQTEQPQHF
- | TRBD1 | TRBJ2-5 | TRBV29-1 | TGCAGCGTCATTGGACAGGGCACGGGGAAGGAGACCCAGTACTTC | CSVIGQGTGKETQYF
- | - | TRBJ1-6 | TRBV27 | TGTGCCAGCAGAGGGCTGGAGAACCTTCTTTCACCCCTCCACTTT | CASRGLENLLSPLHF
- | TRBD1 | TRBJ2-7 | TRBV5-1 | TGCGCCAGCAGCTTGCCCCGGACAGGGGGCTTCTACGAGCAGTACTTC | CASSLPRTGGFYEQYF
- | - | TRBJ2-5 | TRBV6-5 | TGTGCCAGCAGTTACGGTGGGCTCCAAGAGACCCAGTACTTC | CASSYGGLQETQYF
- | TRBD2 | TRBJ2-7 | TRBV4-1 | TGCGCCAGCAGCCAAGGCCCGGGACTAGCCTCCTACGAGCAGTACTTC | CASSQGPGLASYEQYF
- | TRBD1 | TRBJ1-2 | TRBV6-5 | TGTGCCAGCAGTTACAGGGGGCTGGGAGGCTACACCTTC | CASSYRGLGGYTF
- | - | TRBJ2-7 | TRBV29-1 | TGCAGCGTTGAAGTCTCAAATTCCTACGAGCAGTACTTC | CSVEVSNSYEQYF
- | - | TRBJ2-3 | TRBV11-3 | TGTGCCAGCAGCTCCTTGGGTGATACGCAGTATTTT | CASSSLGDTQYF
- | TRBD2 | TRBJ2-5 | TRBV27 | TGTGCCAGCAGTCCGACGGGGACTAGCGGGAGAGAGACCCAGTACTTC | CASSPTGTSGRETQYF
- | - | TRBJ1-4 | TRBV4-1 | TGCGCCAGCAGCCAAGTGTGGGAATATAATGAAAAACTGTTTTTT | CASSQVWEYNEKLFF
- | - | TRBJ2-1 | TRBV2 | TGTGCCAGCAGTGAGAGCTTGGATGAGCAGTTCTTC | CASSESLDEQFF
- | TRBD2 | TRBJ2-1 | TRBV29-1 | TGCAGCGTCACTAGCGGCTACAATGAGCAGTTCTTC | CSVTSGYNEQFF
- | TRBD1 | TRBJ2-5 | TRBV5-5 | TGTGCCAGCAGCTTCGGACAGGGACTAGAGACCCAGTACTTC | CASSFGQGLETQYF
- | TRBD2 | TRBJ2-1 | TRBV6-1 | TGTGCCAGCAGTCTGGGACTAGGGTCCTCTAGTGAGCAGTTCTTC | CASSLGLGSSSEQFF
once | - | TRBJ2-1 | TRBV7-9 | TGTGCCAGCAGCCACGACAGGAATGAGCAGTTCTTC | CASSHDRNEQFF
- | - | TRBJ1-2 | TRBV6-5 | TGTGCCAGCAGTAACCCACAGGGCTATGGCTACACCTTC | CASSNPQGYGYTF
few | - | TRBJ1-1 | TRBV9 | TGTGCCAGCAGCGTAGAGGGAGGCACTGAAGCTTTCTTT | CASSVEGGTEAFF
- | TRBD1 | TRBJ2-3 | TRBV11-2 | TGTGCCAGCAGCTTAGAGAGGGGGACAGGGCTTGCGCCCTTAGATACGCAGTATTTT | CASSLERGTGLAPLDTQYF
- | - | TRBJ2-7 | TRBV9 | TGTGCCAGCAGCGTAGGACAGGCAACCTACGAGCAGTACTTC | CASSVGQATYEQYF
- | TRBD1 | TRBJ1-2 | TRBV27 | TGTGCCAGCAGTTTATTGGGGACAGGGGAAGAAATGGGCTATGGCTACACCTTC | CASSLLGTGEEMGYGYTF
- | TRBD1 | TRBJ1-1 | TRBV6-5 | TGTGCCGCCAGCAGTTTGGCCGACAGGGTGATCGCTTTCTTT | CAASSLADRVIAFF